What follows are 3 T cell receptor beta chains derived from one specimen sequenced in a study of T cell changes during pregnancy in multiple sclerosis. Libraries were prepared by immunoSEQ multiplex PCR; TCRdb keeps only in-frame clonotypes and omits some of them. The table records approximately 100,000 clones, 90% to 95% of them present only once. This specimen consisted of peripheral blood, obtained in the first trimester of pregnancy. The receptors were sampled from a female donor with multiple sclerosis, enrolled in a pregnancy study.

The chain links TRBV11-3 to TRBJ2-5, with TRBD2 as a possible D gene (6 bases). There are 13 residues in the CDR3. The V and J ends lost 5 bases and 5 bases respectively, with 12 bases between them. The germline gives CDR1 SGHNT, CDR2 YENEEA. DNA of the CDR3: TGTGCCAGCAGCCTTACTAGCCTGGAGACCCAGTACTTC. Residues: CASSLTSLETQYF.

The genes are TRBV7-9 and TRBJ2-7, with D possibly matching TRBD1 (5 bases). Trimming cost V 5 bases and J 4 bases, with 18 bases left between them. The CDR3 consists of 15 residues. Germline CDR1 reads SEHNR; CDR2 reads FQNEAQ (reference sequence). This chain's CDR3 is CASSPRGTADYEQYF. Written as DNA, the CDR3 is TGTGCCAGCAGCCCTAGGGGAACAGCAGATTACGAGCAGTACTTC.

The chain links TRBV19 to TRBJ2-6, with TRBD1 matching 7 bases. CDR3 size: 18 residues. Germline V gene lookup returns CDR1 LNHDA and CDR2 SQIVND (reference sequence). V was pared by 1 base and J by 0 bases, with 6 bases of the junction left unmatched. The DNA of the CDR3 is TGTGCCAGTAGTATAGCTCAGGACAGGAGCTCTGGGGCCAACGTCCTGACTTTC. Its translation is CASSIAQDRSSGANVLTF.